The next 32 T cell receptor beta chains were all read from a single sample in a study of cytomegalovirus exposure and HLA in healthy donors. In the PCR, 60 Vbeta and 13 Jbeta primers were used. TCRdb's copy holds only in-frame clones and misses some; the assay was immunoSEQ multiplex PCR. The sample carries 200,000 to 250,000 clones, about 77% recorded once. The sequenced sample was PBMCs. These receptors were collected from a woman aged 25 to 39 in good health and CMV-seronegative.

This chain uses TRBV5-1 with TRBJ2-3; D possibly corresponds to TRBD1 (5 bases). There are 15 residues in the CDR3. CDR1 is SGHRS and CDR2 is YFSETQ in the germline V gene. V lost 6 bases, J lost 0 bases, and 14 bases lay in between. The CDR3 DNA sequence: TGCGCCAGCACCTCAGGGTTTCCTAGCACAGATACGCAGTATTTT. As protein: CASTSGFPSTDTQYF.

The chain joins TRBV7-9 to TRBJ2-1, with D possibly matching TRBD2 (5 bases). The CDR3 loop spans 14 amino acids. Germline-derived CDR1 and CDR2 are SEHNR and FQNEAQ (reference sequence). Trimming pared 1 base from V and 8 bases from J, leaving 12 bases between. The CDR3 protein is CASSLVGPRDEQFF. The DNA for the CDR3 is TGTGCCAGCAGCTTAGTGGGCCCGAGGGATGAGCAGTTCTTC.

The rearrangement links TRBV6-5 to TRBJ1-2; D is possibly TRBD1 (6 bases). The length of the CDR3 is 13 residues. Trimming took off 6 bases at V and 4 bases at J, with 12 bases between the two ends. CDR1 and CDR2 from the germline V gene are MNHEY and SVGAGI. In nucleotides, the CDR3 is TGTGCCAGCAGAAACAGGGAAGGCTATGGCTACACCTTC. Translating it yields CASRNREGYGYTF.

The rearrangement links TRBV6-1 to TRBJ2-7; the D gene is possibly TRBD2 (6 bases). V was cut by 2 bases and J by 2 bases, with 13 bases left in between. Per germline, CDR1 MNHNS and CDR2 SASEGT. The CDR3 sequence is 15 residues long. The CDR3 here is CASSELAGSTYEQYF. The CDR3 bases are TGTGCCAGCAGTGAATTGGCGGGATCGACCTACGAGCAGTACTTC.

V is TRBV12-5 and J is TRBJ2-1, with D unresolved. This CDR3 has 15 amino acids. The ends were cut back, 5 bases at V and 9 bases at J, with 20 bases in the middle. Germline CDR1 is LGHNT and CDR2 is FRNRAP. CDR3 residues: CASGLWATADPEQFF. The CDR3 DNA follows: TGTGCTAGTGGTCTCTGGGCTACAGCTGACCCTGAGCAGTTCTTC.

As DNA, the CDR3 is TGTGCCACCGGACTAGCGGGGGGGCGGAGCACAGATACGCAGTATTTT. Translating gives CATGLAGGRSTDTQYF. The chain is built from TRBV27 and TRBJ2-3; TRBD2 matches 15 bases. Germline V CDR1 and CDR2: MNHEY, SMNVEV (reference sequence). CDR3 length: 16 residues. V shed 10 bases, J shed 0 bases, and the junction held 5 bases outside the gene matches.

The V call is TRBV9, the J call TRBJ1-1; 9 positions agree with TRBD1. Germline CDR1 is SGDLS and CDR2 is YYNGEE. J was trimmed by 2 bases and V by 2 bases; bases with no gene match: 4. The CDR3 is 15 residues long. Here the CDR3 DNA reads TGTGCCAGCAGCGTTACAGGGGGCCCTAACACTGAAGCTTTCTTT. It encodes CASSVTGGPNTEAFF.

V is TRBV19 and J is TRBJ1-1; TRBD1 aligns across 9 bases. CDR1 LNHDA and CDR2 SQIVND come from the germline V gene (reference sequence). V was pared by 8 bases and J by 0 bases, with 13 bases of the junction left unmatched. The CDR3 contains 17 residues. The CDR3 DNA is TGTGCCAGTCGAGATATGACAGGGGGAATAATGAACACTGAAGCTTTCTTT. Translating gives CASRDMTGGIMNTEAFF. The variable domain in full, with the rest retrieved from reference TRBV19 and TRBJ1-1, is DGGITQSPKYLFRKEGQNVTLSCEQNLNHDAMYWYRQDPGQGLRLIYYSQIVNDFQKGDIAEGYSVSREKKESFPLTVTSAQKNPTAFYLCASRDMTGGIMNTEAFFGQGTRLTVV.

The V gene is TRBV4-1, the J gene TRBJ2-3; 7 bases align to TRBD2. The CDR3 extends over 16 amino acids. With 0 bases clipped from V and 5 bases from J, the junction kept 8 bases outside the gene matches. From germline, CDR1 is MGHRA and CDR2 YSYEKL. The CDR3 reads CASSQEAAGAQDTQYF. In DNA form, the CDR3 reads TGCGCCAGCAGCCAAGAAGCGGCGGGAGCCCAAGATACGCAGTATTTT.

The gene calls are TRBV7-6 and TRBJ2-1; D not resolved. CDR3 length: 17 amino acids. The V and J ends lost 1 base and 9 bases respectively, with 22 bases between them. Germline CDR1 SGHVS, CDR2 FNYEAQ. The CDR3 DNA is TGTGCCAGCAGCTTAGGGTATTCGCGCAGCGCAATAGGTGAGCAGTTCTTC. Residues: CASSLGYSRSAIGEQFF. Full variable domain (outside the CDR3, taken from reference TRBV7-6 and TRBJ2-1): GAGVSQSPRYKVTKRGQDVALRCDPISGHVSLYWYRQALGQGPEFLTYFNYEAQQDKSGLPNDRFSAERPEGSISTLTIQRTEQRDSAMYRCASSLGYSRSAIGEQFFGPGTRLTVL.

A single count supports this clone. The chain employs TRBV6-6 and TRBJ1-2, with a possible D match to TRBD1 (5 bases). The germline gives CDR1 MNHNY, CDR2 SVGAGI (reference sequence). This CDR3 is 14 amino acids long. V lost 5 bases, J lost 0 bases, and 10 bases lay in between. CDR3 bases: TGTGCCAGCAGTGCGGACACATCTAACTATGGCTACACCTTC. It yields the protein CASSADTSNYGYTF.

The chain joins TRBV19 to TRBJ2-3, with 10 bases matching TRBD2. The CDR3 totals 13 residues. Unmatched junction bases numbered 6, after V lost 5 bases and J lost 10 bases. Germline CDR1 LNHDA, CDR2 SQIVND (reference sequence). The CDR3 nucleotides are TGTGCCAGTAGTGTGTCGACTAGCGGGCCGCAGTATTTT. Translated: CASSVSTSGPQYF.

This chain joins TRBV4-1 and TRBJ2-5, with D uncertain. The V gene lost 1 base and the J gene lost 4 bases, with 10 bases spanning the gap. CDR3 length: 14 amino acids. Germline loops: CDR1 MGHRA, CDR2 YSYEKL. CDR3 protein: CASSQALAPETQYF. CDR3 coding DNA: TGCGCCAGCAGCCAAGCCCTGGCCCCAGAGACCCAGTACTTC.

The gene calls are TRBV6-6 and TRBJ2-7; maybe TRBD2 (6 bases). Germline V gene lookup returns CDR1 MNHNY and CDR2 SVGAGI (reference sequence). Trimming pared 2 bases from V and 0 bases from J, leaving 8 bases between. The CDR3 consists of 14 residues. The CDR3, as DNA: TGTGCCAGCAGTTACCCCGGGAGCTCCTACGAGCAGTACTTC. It specifies CASSYPGSSYEQYF.

The chain is built from TRBV11-3 and TRBJ1-3; no reliable D call. The germline V gene encodes CDR1 SGHNT and CDR2 YENEEA. Trimming took 0 bases from V and 3 from J, leaving 3 bases between them. This CDR3 region has 13 residues. This CDR3 reads CASSLEHGNTIYF. CDR3 sequence (DNA): TGTGCCAGCAGCTTAGAACATGGAAACACCATATATTTT.

The chain links TRBV29-1 to TRBJ2-3; 10 bases line up with TRBD1. Germline-derived CDR1 and CDR2 are SQVTM and ANQGSEA. Trimming removed 3 bases from V and 4 bases from J; junction bases left unmatched: 10. The CDR3 extends over 16 amino acids. The CDR3 reads CSVDFRDRGIPDTQYF. The CDR3 DNA is TGCAGCGTTGATTTCCGGGACAGGGGTATTCCAGATACGCAGTATTTT.

Only one count was recorded for this clone. The chain joins TRBV6-5 to TRBJ1-3, with D possibly being TRBD1 (6 bases). The CDR3 has 16 amino acids. Germline values: CDR1 MNHEY, CDR2 SVGAGI. The V end was cut by 2 bases, the J end by 6 bases, with 17 bases between. Here the CDR3 DNA reads TGTGCCAGCAGTTACGCTCCGGGACACCCGGAAAACACCATATATTTT. Translation gives CASSYAPGHPENTIYF.

This clone showed up just a few times. The chain links TRBV19 to TRBJ2-3, with no clear D. In germline, CDR1 is LNHDA, CDR2 SQIVND (reference sequence). V was shortened by 4 bases and J by 2 bases, with 7 bases between the two germline ends. This CDR3 spans 13 amino acids. In nucleotides, the CDR3 is TGTGCCAGTAGTAACTCTTTCACAGATACGCAGTATTTT. Its protein is CASSNSFTDTQYF.

The chain combines TRBV19 with TRBJ2-1, with 7 bases fitting TRBD2. The CDR3 has 13 residues. CDR1 and CDR2 (germline): LNHDA, SQIVND (reference sequence). J lost 7 bases, V lost 11 bases, and 11 bases had no gene match. CDR3 DNA: TGTGCCGTCCTAGCGGAGGAAGTGAATGAGCAGTTCTTC. Translating it yields CAVLAEEVNEQFF.

This clone showed up just a few times. The genes are TRBV7-9 and TRBJ2-3; D gene unclear. With 7 bases removed from V and 3 bases from J, the gap between germline ends came to 8 bases. The germline V gene encodes CDR1 SEHNR and CDR2 FQNEAQ (reference sequence). This CDR3 has 12 amino acids. The CDR3 loop is CASTLTTDTQYF. In nucleotides, the CDR3 is TGTGCCAGCACCTTGACTACAGATACGCAGTATTTT.

The CDR3 region has the DNA TGTGCCTGGAGTGGGTTGAGGGGGCCAAGGGATGAGCAGTTCTTC. This gives the protein CAWSGLRGPRDEQFF. The chain has TRBV30 and TRBJ2-1; 7 bases are shared with TRBD1. The CDR3 extends over 15 amino acids. Trimming took 1 base from V and 8 from J; bases not matched to a gene: 11. CDR1 and CDR2 from the germline V gene are GTSNPN and SVGIG (reference sequence).

The V call is TRBV7-9, the J call TRBJ1-1; no clear D gene. Germline V CDR1 and CDR2: SEHNR, FQNEAQ (reference sequence). Trimming cost V 3 bases and J 4 bases, with 6 bases left between them. This CDR3 is 12 amino acids long. This chain's CDR3 is CASSLPGTEAFF. The DNA for the CDR3 is TGTGCCAGCAGCTTGCCAGGCACTGAAGCTTTCTTT. Full variable domain (rest looked up from reference TRBV7-9 and TRBJ1-1): DTGVSQNPRHKITKRGQNVTFRCDPISEHNRLYWYRQTLGQGPEFLTYFQNEAQLEKSRLLSDRFSAERPKGSFSTLEIQRTEQGDSAMYLCASSLPGTEAFFGQGTRLTVV.

This chain links TRBV25-1 with TRBJ2-1; possibly TRBD1 for D (5 bases). There are 15 residues in the CDR3. V lost 3 bases, J lost 4 bases, and 13 bases lay in between. From germline, CDR1 is MGHDK and CDR2 SYGVNS. This CDR3 reads CASSDPRTTYNEQFF. The DNA for the CDR3 is TGTGCCAGCAGTGACCCCCGGACAACATACAATGAGCAGTTCTTC.

This sequence joins TRBV2 and TRBJ2-1; tentative D call: TRBD2 (5 bases). The CDR3 length is 13 residues. Germline V lookup: CDR1 SNHLY, CDR2 FYNNEI. Trimming left V 7 bases short and J 9 bases short, with 16 bases between. The CDR3 spells CASTPFGETEQFF. As DNA, the CDR3 is TGTGCCAGCACTCCTTTTGGGGAGACTGAGCAGTTCTTC.

J is TRBJ2-5 and V is TRBV27; possible D gene TRBD2, 5 bases. This CDR3 region has 14 residues. V was shortened by 5 bases and J by 4 bases, with 14 bases between the two germline ends. Germline CDR1 is MNHEY and CDR2 is SMNVEV (reference sequence). Here the CDR3 DNA reads TGTGCCAGCAGTCATCACGGCGGGCGAGAGACCCAGTACTTC. Translation gives CASSHHGGRETQYF.

The chain uses TRBV19 and TRBJ2-3; no clear D. This CDR3 region has 14 residues. CDR1 is LNHDA and CDR2 is SQIVND in the germline V gene (reference sequence). The V gene lost 5 bases and the J gene lost 8 bases, with 17 bases spanning the gap. CDR3 region: CASSFTEISSTQYF. The CDR3 nucleotides are TGTGCCAGTAGTTTCACAGAAATATCGAGTACGCAGTATTTT.

This clone turned up a few times. The chain is built from TRBV29-1 and TRBJ2-5; TRBD1 aligns across 8 bases. The CDR3 consists of 13 residues. The germline V gene encodes CDR1 SQVTM and CDR2 ANQGSEA. After removal of 7 bases from V and 3 bases from J, the junction contained 7 bases not matched to a gene. The CDR3 reads CSGRDRIKETQYF. CDR3 nucleotide sequence: TGCAGCGGCCGGGACAGGATTAAAGAGACCCAGTACTTC.

This chain joins TRBV18 and TRBJ1-1, with TRBD1 matching over 7 bases. Germline V gives CDR1 KGHSH, CDR2 LQKENI. Germline trimming cut 3 bases from V and 5 bases from J; bases unmatched to any gene: 6. The CDR3 runs to 14 residues. CDR3 coding DNA: TGTGCCAGCTCACCGTCGTCAGGGGGGACTGAAGCTTTCTTT. It is translated as CASSPSSGGTEAFF.

This clone was found a few times. This chain links TRBV19 with TRBJ2-7; weak D call: TRBD2 (6 bases). In germline, CDR1 is LNHDA, CDR2 SQIVND (reference sequence). The length of the CDR3 is 14 residues. V shed 5 bases and J shed 5 bases, with 16 bases lying between them. The DNA of the CDR3 is TGTGCCAGTAGTCTTGCAGGACTATCGAACGAGCAGTACTTC. This encodes CASSLAGLSNEQYF.

This chain uses TRBV11-2 with TRBJ2-3; no reliable D call. The CDR3 covers 14 residues. The V end was cut by 4 bases, the J end by 0 bases, with 8 bases between. Germline V lookup: CDR1 SGHAT, CDR2 FQNNGV. The CDR3 nucleotides read TGTGCCAGCAGCTCCCTGACTAGCACAGATACGCAGTATTTT. Amino acids: CASSSLTSTDTQYF.

The V gene is TRBV28, the J gene TRBJ2-3; 10 bases are a match to TRBD2. The CDR3 has 16 residues. Trimming took 2 bases from V and 0 from J; bases not matched to a gene: 2. CDR1 and CDR2 from the germline V gene are MDHEN and SYDVKM. The CDR3 nucleotides are TGTGCCAGCAGTTTAAGGACTAGCGGTAGCACAGATACGCAGTATTTT. Residues: CASSLRTSGSTDTQYF.

This clone was picked up one time. This rearrangement joins TRBV6-1 to TRBJ2-3; 7 nucleotides match TRBD2. This CDR3 is built from 14 residues. The V and J ends lost 5 bases and 4 bases, in that order; junction bases with no gene match: 6. Per the germline V gene, CDR1 is MNHNS and CDR2 is SASEGT. The CDR3 protein is CASSTGTISDTQYF. The CDR3 DNA is TGTGCCAGCAGTACCGGGACTATCTCAGATACGCAGTATTTT.